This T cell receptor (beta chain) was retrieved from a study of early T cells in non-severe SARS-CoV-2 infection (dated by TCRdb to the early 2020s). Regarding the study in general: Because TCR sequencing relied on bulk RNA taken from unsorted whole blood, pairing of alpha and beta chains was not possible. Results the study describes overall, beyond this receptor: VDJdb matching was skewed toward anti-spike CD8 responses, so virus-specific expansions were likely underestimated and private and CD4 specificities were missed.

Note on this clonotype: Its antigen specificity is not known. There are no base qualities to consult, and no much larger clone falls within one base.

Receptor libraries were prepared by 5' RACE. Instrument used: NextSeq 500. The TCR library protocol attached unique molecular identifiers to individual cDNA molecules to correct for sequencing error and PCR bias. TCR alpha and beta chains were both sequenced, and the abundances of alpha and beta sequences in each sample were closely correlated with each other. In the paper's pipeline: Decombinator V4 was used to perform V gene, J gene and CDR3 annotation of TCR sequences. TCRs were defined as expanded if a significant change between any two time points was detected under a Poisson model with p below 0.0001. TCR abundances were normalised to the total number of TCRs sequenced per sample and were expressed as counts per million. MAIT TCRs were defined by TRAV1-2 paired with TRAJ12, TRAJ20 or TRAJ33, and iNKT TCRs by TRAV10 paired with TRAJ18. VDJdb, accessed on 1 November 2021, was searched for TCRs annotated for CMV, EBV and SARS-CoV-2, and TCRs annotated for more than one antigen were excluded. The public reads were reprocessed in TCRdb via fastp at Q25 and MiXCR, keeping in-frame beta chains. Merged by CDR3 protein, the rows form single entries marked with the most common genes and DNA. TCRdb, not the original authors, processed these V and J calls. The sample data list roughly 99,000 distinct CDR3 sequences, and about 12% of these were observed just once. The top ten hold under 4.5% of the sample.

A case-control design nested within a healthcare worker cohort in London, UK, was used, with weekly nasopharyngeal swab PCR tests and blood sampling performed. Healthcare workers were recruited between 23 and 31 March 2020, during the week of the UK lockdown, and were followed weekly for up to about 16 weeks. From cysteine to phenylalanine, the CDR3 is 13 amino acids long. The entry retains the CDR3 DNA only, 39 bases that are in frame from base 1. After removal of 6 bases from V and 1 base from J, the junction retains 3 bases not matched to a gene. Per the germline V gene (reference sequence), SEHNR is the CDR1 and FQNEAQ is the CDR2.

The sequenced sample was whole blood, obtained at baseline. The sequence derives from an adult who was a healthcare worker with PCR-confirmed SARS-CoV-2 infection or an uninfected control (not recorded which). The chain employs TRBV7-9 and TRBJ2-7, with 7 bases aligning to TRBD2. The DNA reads TGTGCCAGCAGGGGAGGGCCGTCCTACGAGCAGTACTTC. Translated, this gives CASRGGPSYEQYF. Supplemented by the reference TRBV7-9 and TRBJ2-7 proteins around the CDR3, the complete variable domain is DTGVSQNPRHKITKRGQNVTFRCDPISEHNRLYWYRQTLGQGPEFLTYFQNEAQLEKSRLLSDRFSAERPKGSFSTLEIQRTEQGDSAMYLCASRGGPSYEQYFGPGTRLTVT.